The sequence of this T cell receptor (beta chain) was determined in a study of CD8 T cells in ankylosing spondylitis. The study, taken as a whole, reports: Some motif variants were previously reported in reactive arthritis synovial fluid and blood.

It was by quantitative 5'-RACE with molecular barcodes that TCR beta libraries were made. TCRdb called the 5' RACE reads again in MiXCR, with one record for every CDR3 protein. The sample holds 250,000 or so distinct CDR3 sequences; about 18% are singletons and the top ten take around a third. Germline assignment: CDR1 MGHRA and CDR2 YSYEKL. V lost 4 bases to trimming and J lost 3 bases; unmatched junction nucleotides: 6. CDR3 size: 14 residues. In its sample, this clonotype was seen a few times. Its antigen is as yet unknown. The clonotype originates from a male donor with ankylosing spondylitis or in good health (not recorded which). Sequenced sample: blood, either unsorted or a sorted T cell fraction (not recorded which). The chain joins TRBV4-1 to TRBJ2-7; 7 nucleotides agree with TRBD1. The CDR3 sequence: CASSRGQESYEQYF. CDR3 in DNA: TGCGCCAGCAGCCGCGGACAGGAGAGCTACGAGCAGTACTTC.